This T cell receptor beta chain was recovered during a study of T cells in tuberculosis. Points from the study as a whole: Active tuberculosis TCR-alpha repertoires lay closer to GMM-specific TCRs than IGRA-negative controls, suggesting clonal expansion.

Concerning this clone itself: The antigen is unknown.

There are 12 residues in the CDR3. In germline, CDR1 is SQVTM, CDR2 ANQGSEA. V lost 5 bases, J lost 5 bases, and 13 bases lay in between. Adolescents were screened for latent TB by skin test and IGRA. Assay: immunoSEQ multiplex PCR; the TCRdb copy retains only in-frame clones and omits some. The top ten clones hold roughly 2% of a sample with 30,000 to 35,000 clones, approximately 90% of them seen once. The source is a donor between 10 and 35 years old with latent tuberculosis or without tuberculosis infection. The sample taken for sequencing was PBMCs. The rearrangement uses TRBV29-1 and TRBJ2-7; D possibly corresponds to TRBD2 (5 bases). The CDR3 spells CSVSLVQNEQYF. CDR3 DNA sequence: TGCAGCGTTTCACTAGTCCAGAACGAGCAGTACTTC.